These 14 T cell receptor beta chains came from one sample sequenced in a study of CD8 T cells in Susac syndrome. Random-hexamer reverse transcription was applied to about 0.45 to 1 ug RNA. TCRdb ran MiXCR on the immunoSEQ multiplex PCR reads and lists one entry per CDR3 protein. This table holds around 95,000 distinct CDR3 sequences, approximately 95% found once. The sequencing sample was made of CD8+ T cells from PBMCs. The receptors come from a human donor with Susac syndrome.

CDR3 nucleotides: TGCGCCAGCAGCCAAGGGGGGACAGGGGGCTACGAGCAGTACTTC. This gives the protein CASSQGGTGGYEQYF. The chain uses TRBV4-1 and TRBJ2-7, with TRBD1 identical over 11 bases. Germline assignment: CDR1 MGHRA and CDR2 YSYEKL. The CDR3 spans 15 residues. J gave up 3 bases and V 1 base, and 2 bases lay outside the gene matches.

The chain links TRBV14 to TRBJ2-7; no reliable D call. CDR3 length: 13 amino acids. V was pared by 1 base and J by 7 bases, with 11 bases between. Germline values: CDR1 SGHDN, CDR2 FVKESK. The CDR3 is CASSQVAGYEQYF. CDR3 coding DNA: TGTGCCAGCAGCCAAGTAGCCGGATATGAGCAGTACTTC.

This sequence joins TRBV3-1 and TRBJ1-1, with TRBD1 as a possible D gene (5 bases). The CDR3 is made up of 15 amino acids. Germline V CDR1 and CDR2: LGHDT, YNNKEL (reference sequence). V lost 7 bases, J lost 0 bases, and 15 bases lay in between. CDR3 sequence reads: CASIRTGAMNTEAFF. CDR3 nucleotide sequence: TGTGCCAGCATACGGACCGGGGCCATGAACACTGAAGCTTTCTTT.

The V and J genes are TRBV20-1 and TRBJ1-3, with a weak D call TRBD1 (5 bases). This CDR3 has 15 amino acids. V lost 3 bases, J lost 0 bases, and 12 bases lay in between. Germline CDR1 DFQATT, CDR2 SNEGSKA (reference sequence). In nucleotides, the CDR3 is TGCAGTGCTAGTGCTGGGGGGAGCTCTGGAAACACCATATATTTT. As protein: CSASAGGSSGNTIYF.

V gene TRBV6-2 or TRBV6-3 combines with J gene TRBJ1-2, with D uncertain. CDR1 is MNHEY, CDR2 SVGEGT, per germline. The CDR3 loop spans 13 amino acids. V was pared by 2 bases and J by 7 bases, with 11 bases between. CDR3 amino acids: CASSYEADFGYTF. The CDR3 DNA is TGTGCCAGCAGTTACGAGGCGGACTTTGGCTACACCTTC.

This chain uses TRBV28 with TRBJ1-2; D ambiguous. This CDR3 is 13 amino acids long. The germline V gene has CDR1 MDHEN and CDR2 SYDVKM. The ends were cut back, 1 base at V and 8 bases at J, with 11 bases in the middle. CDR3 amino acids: CASSLLVWEGYTF. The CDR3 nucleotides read TGTGCCAGCAGTTTATTAGTTTGGGAAGGCTACACCTTC.

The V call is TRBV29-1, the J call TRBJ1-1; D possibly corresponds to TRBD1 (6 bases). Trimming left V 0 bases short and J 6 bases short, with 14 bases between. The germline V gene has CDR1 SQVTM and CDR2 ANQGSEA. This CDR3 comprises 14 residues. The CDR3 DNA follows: TGCAGCGTTGAAGATTGGCAGGGGAAGGCTGAAGCTTTCTTT. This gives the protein CSVEDWQGKAEAFF.

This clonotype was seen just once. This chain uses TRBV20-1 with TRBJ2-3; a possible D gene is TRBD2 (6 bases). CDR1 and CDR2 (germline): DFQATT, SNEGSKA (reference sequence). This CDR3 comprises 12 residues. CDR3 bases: TGCAGCACGGGGACTAGCACAGATACGCAGTATTTT. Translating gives CSTGTSTDTQYF.

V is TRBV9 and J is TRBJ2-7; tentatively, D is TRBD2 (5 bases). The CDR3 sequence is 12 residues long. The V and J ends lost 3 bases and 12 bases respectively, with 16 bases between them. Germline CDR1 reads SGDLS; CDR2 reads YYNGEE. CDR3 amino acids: CASSADGEPRYF. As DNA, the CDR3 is TGTGCCAGCAGCGCAGACGGGGAACCAAGGTACTTC.

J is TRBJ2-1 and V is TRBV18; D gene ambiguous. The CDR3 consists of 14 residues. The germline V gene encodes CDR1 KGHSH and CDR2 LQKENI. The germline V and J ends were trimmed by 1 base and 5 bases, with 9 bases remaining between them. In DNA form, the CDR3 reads TGTGCCAGCTCACCACGCGCGGTCCACAATGAGCAGTTCTTC. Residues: CASSPRAVHNEQFF. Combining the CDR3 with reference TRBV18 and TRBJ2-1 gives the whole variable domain NAGVMQNPRHLVRRRGQEARLRCSPMKGHSHVYWYRQLPEEGLKFMVYLQKENIIDESGMPKERFSAEFPKEGPSILRIQQVVRGDSAAYFCASSPRAVHNEQFFGPGTRLTVL.

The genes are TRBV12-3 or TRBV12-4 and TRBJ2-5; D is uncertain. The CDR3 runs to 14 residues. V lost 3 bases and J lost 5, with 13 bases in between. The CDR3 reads CASSFSGLGETQYF. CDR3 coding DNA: TGTGCCAGCAGTTTTTCGGGTCTGGGGGAGACCCAGTACTTC.

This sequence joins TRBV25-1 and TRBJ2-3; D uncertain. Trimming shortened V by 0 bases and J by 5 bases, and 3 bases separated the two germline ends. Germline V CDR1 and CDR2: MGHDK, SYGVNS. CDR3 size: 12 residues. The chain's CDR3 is CASSEYEDTQYF. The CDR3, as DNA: TGTGCCAGCAGTGAATATGAAGATACGCAGTATTTT.

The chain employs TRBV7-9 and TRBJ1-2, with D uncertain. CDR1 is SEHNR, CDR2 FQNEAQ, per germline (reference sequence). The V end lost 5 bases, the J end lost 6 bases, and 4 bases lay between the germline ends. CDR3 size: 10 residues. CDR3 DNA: TGTGCCAGCAGCCCCAATGGCTACACCTTC. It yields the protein CASSPNGYTF.

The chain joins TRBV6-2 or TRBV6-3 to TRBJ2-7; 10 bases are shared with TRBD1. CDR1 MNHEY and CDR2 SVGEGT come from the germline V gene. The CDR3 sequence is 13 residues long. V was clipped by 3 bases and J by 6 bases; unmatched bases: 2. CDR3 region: CASSYGTGVEQYF. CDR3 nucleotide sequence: TGTGCCAGCAGTTATGGGACAGGGGTCGAGCAGTACTTC.